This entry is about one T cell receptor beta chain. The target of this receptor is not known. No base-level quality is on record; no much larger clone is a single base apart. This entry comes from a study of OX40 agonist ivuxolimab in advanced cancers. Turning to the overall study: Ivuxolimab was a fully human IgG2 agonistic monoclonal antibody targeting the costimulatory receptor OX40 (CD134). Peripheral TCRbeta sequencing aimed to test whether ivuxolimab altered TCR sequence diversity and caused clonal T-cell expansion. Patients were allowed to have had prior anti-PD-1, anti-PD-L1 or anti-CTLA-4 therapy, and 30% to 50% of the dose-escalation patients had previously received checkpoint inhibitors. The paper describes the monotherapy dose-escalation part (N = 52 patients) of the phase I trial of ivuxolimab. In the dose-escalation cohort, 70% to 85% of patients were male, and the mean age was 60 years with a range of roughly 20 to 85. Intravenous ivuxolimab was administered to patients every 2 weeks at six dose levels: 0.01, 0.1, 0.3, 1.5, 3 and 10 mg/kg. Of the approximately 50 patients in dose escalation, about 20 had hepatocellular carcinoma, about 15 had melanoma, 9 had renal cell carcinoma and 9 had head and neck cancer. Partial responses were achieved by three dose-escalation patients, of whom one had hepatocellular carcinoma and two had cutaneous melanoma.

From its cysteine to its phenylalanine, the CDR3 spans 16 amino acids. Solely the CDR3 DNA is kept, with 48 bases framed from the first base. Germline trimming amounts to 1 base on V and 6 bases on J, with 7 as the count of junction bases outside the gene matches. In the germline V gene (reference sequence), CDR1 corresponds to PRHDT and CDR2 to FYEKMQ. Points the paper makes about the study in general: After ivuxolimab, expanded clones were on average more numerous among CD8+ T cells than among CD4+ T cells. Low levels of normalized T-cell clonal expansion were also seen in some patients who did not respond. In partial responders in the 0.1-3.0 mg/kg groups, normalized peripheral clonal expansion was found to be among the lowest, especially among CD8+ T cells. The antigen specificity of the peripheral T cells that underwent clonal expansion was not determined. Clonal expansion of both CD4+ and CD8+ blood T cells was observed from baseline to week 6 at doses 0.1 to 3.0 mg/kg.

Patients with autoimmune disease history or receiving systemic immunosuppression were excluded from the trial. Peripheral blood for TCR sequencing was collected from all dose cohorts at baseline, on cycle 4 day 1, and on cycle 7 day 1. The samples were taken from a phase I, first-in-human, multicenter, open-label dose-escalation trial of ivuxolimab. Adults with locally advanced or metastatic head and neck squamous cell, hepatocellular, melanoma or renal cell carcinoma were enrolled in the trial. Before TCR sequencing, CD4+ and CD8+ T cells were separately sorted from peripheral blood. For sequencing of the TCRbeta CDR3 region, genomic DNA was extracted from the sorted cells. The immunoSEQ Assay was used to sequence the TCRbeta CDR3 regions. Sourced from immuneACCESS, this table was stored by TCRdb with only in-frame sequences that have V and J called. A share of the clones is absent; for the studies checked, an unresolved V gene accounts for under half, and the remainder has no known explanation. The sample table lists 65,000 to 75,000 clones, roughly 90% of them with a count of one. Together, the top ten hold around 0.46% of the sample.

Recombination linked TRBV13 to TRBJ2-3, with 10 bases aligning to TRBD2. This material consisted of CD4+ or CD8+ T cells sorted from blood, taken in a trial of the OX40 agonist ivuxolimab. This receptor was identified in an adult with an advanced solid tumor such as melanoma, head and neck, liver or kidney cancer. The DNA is TGTGCCAGCAGCTTAGTTGAGCGGGAGGGCCATGATACGCAGTATTTT. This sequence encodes CASSLVEREGHDTQYF. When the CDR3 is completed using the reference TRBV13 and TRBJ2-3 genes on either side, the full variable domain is AAGVIQSPRHLIKEKRETATLKCYPIPRHDTVYWYQQGPGQDPQFLISFYEKMQSDKGSIPDRFSAQQFSDYHSELNMSSLELGDSALYFCASSLVEREGHDTQYFGPGTRLTVL.